The entry below gives a single T cell receptor beta chain sequence along with its context. There are 15 residues in the CDR3. The V gene end was trimmed by 6 bases and the J gene end by 0 bases; junction bases not matched to a gene: 8. Germline V gene lookup returns CDR1 LGHDT and CDR2 YNNKEL (reference sequence). Sequencing was performed with immunoSEQ multiplex PCR; in TCRdb, only in-frame clones are kept and a portion is missing. The sample consists of approximately 160,000 clones, 80% to 90% of them appearing once. These data are taken from a study of blood T cell repertoires in COVID-19. The J gene is TRBJ2-7, the V gene TRBV3-1 (or the pseudogene TRBV3-2), with 7 bases identical to TRBD1. Sample: PBMCs or T cells enriched from blood (not recorded which). The receptor's source is a woman aged 45 to 65 in a cohort exposed to, infected with or recovered from COVID-19 (not recorded which). CDR3 residues: CASSPNRGSSYEQYF. The DNA for the CDR3 is TGTGCCAGCAGTCCGAACAGGGGCTCCTCCTACGAGCAGTACTTC.